Listed below are T cell receptor beta chains from one sample, sequenced in a study of blood T cells in healthy people across ages. TCRdb reanalysed the 5' RACE reads using MiXCR and keeps one entry per CDR3 protein. The data show about 780,000 distinct CDR3 sequences, with about 47% seen just once and approximately 18% held by the top ten. Sequencing was performed on blood. These TCRs come from a man older than 75 in good health. Both conserved end residues are part of each CDR3. The D gene is left open where the match is weak. Clone size appears in some rows only: once, few, many, or a class for an expanded clone.

D	V	size	J	CDR3	DNA
NA	TRBV7-2	NA	TRBJ2-6	CASSQPFQWGAGANVLTF	TGTGCCAGCAGCCAGCCCTTCCAGTGGGGAGCTGGGGCCAACGTCCTGACTTTC
NA	TRBV2	few	TRBJ2-3	CASSGLAKGPDTQYF	TGTGCCAGCAGTGGTCTAGCGAAGGGGCCAGATACGCAGTATTTT
NA	TRBV20-1	few	TRBJ2-1	CSALARGGGAYNEQFF	TGCAGTGCGTTAGCGCGAGGTGGCGGGGCCTACAATGAGCAGTTCTTC
NA	TRBV20-1	many	TRBJ2-3	CSAKDPSVGTDTQYF	TGCAGTGCTAAAGACCCTAGCGTCGGTACAGATACGCAGTATTTT
TRBD1	TRBV5-1	NA	TRBJ2-4	CASSSPGGAYNEQYF	TGCGCCAGCAGTTCTCCAGGGGGCGCTTACAATGAGCAGTACTTC
TRBD2	TRBV20-1	NA	TRBJ2-1	CSAPSLTGSGSNEQFF	TGCAGTGCCCCGAGTTTAACGGGTAGCGGGAGTAATGAGCAGTTCTTC
TRBD2	TRBV7-9	NA	TRBJ2-6	CASSLGGFGANVLTF	TGTGCCAGCAGCTTGGGGGGGTTTGGGGCCAACGTCCTGACTTTC
NA	TRBV27	NA	TRBJ2-7	CASSLSRWNYEQYF	TGTGCCAGTAGTTTGAGTCGCTGGAACTACGAGCAGTACTTC
NA	TRBV11-2	many	TRBJ2-1	CASNPGLSYNEQFF	TGTGCCAGCAACCCGGGACTTTCCTACAATGAGCAGTTCTTC
NA	TRBV6-2/TRBV6-3	few	TRBJ2-1	CASELGGRYNEQFF	TGTGCCAGCGAGCTGGGCGGGCGTTACAATGAGCAGTTCTTC
TRBD2	TRBV4-3	NA	TRBJ2-7	CASSQGAGLAANNEQYF	TGCGCCAGCAGCCAAGGCGCCGGGCTAGCGGCTAACAATGAGCAGTACTTC
NA	TRBV3-1	few	TRBJ2-7	CASSQGRKPYEQYF	TGTGCCAGCAGCCAAGGACGAAAACCCTACGAGCAGTACTTC
TRBD1	TRBV12-3/TRBV12-4	NA	TRBJ2-7	CASSYTGGSYNEQYF	TGTGCCAGCAGTTATACAGGGGGCTCCTACAATGAGCAGTACTTC
TRBD1	TRBV28	NA	TRBJ2-2	CASSSRFTGGSSLIGELFF	TGTGCCAGCAGTTCACGATTTACAGGGGGCTCCTCTTTGATCGGGGAGCTGTTTTTT